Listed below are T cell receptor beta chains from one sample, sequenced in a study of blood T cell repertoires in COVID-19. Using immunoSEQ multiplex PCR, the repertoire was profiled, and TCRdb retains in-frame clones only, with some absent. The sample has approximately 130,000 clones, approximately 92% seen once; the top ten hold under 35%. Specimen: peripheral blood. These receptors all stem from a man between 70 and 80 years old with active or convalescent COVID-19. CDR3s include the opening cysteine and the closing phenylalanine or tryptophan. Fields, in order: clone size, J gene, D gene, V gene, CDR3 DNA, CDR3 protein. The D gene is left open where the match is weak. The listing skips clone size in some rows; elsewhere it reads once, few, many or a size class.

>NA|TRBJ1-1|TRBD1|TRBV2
TGTGCCAGCAGACAGGGGCCTACTGAAGCTTTCTTT
CASRQGPTEAFF
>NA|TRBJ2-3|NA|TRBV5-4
TGTGCCAGCAGCTTGGGACTAGAGGGCCCAGATACGCAGTATTTT
CASSLGLEGPDTQYF
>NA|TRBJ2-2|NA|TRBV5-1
TGCGCCAGCAGCTTGGGGGTAGCGAGAGCCGGCGGGGAGCTGTTTTTT
CASSLGVARAGGELFF
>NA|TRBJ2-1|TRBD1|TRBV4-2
TGTGCCAGCAGCCAGGGACAGAGTTCGGAGCAGTTCTTC
CASSQGQSSEQFF
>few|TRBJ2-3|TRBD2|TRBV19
TGTGCCAGTAGTCGGGTAGCGGGGGATACGCAGTATTTT
CASSRVAGDTQYF
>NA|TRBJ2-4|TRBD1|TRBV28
TGTGCCAGCAGTTCAGGACAGGGGAGATCCCTAGCCAAAAACATTCAGTACTTC
CASSSGQGRSLAKNIQYF
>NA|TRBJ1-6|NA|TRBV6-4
TGTGCCAGCAGTGACCAGGGTGGCAATTCACCCCTCCACTTT
CASSDQGGNSPLHF
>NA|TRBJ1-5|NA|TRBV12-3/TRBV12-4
TGTGCCAGCAGATTTCAGGATCAGCCCCAGCATTTT
CASRFQDQPQHF
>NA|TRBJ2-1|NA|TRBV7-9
TGTGCCAGCAGCTCCCACACGAATGAGCAGTTCTTC
CASSSHTNEQFF
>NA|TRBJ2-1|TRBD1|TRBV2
TGTGCCAGCAGTGGGGGACAGGGGGCCTACAATGAGCAGTTCTTC
CASSGGQGAYNEQFF
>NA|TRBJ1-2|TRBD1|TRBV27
TGTGCCAGCAGCCCAGGGACAGGTTTGAGCTATGGCTACACCTTC
CASSPGTGLSYGYTF
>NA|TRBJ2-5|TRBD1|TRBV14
TGTGCCAGCAGCCCTAGGGACAGGGCACCCGGAAAGACCCAGTACTTC
CASSPRDRAPGKTQYF
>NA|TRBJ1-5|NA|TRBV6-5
TGTGCCACAAACGCCCGGAGTGGAAATCAGCCCCAGCATTTT
CATNARSGNQPQHF
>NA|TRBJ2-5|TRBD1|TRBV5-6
TGTGCCAGCAGCACCGGACAGGGGGCTTGGGAGACCCAGTACTTC
CASSTGQGAWETQYF
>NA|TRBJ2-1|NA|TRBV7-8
TGTGCCAGCAGCGTCAGCGTTGGCTCCTACAATGAGCAGTTCTTC
CASSVSVGSYNEQFF
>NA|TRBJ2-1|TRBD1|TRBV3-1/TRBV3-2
TGTGCCAGCAGCCAAGATAACAGGGGGCTCACCTACAATGAGCAGTTCTTC
CASSQDNRGLTYNEQFF
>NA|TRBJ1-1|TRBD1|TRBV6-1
TGTGCCAGCAGTGAAGCACTACAGGGGCTGCGCACTGAAGCTTTCTTT
CASSEALQGLRTEAFF
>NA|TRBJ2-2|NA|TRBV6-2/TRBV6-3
TGTGCCAGCAGTCCCCGAGGGCCCGCCGAACCCGGGGAGCTGTTTTTT
CASSPRGPAEPGELFF
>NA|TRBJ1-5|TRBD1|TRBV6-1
TGTGCCAGCAGTGTGGACAGGGGCCGGGGAAGCAATCAGCCCCAGCATTTT
CASSVDRGRGSNQPQHF
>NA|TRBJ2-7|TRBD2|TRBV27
TGTGCCAGCTCCGAAAGGACTAGCGGGACCTACGAGCAGTACTTC
CASSERTSGTYEQYF
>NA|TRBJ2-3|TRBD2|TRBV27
TGTGCCCCGGGGGGGCGGGTTTCTAGCACAGATACGCAGTATTTT
CAPGGRVSSTDTQYF
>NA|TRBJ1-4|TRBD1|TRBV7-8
TGTGCCAGCAGTCCTTACCCACAGGGGGCTAGAGGAACTAATGAAAAACTGTTTTTT
CASSPYPQGARGTNEKLFF
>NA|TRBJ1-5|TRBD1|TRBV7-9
TGTGCCAGCAGCTTAGCACAGGGGGCAAATCAGCCCCAGCATTTT
CASSLAQGANQPQHF
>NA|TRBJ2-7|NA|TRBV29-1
TGCAGCGTTGAAGGTAGAGGAAACTCCTACGAGCAGTACTTC
CSVEGRGNSYEQYF
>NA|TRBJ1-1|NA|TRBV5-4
TGTGCCAGCAGCTTGGGACAGAGGAACACTGAAGCTTTCTTT
CASSLGQRNTEAFF
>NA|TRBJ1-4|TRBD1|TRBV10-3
TGTGCCATCAGTGCTGGACAGGCTAGAACTAATGAAAAACTGTTTTTT
CAISAGQARTNEKLFF
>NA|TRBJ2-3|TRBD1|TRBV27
TGTGCCAGCAGGATGACAGGGGCTGGCACAGATACGCAGTATTTT
CASRMTGAGTDTQYF
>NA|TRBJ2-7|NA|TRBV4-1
TGCGCCAGCAGCCAAGGGAGCGACCCAGAGTTCGCGCAGTACTTC
CASSQGSDPEFAQYF
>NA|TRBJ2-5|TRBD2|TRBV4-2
TGTGCCAGCAGCCTCCGACTAGCGGGAGGCCAAGAGACCCAGTACTTC
CASSLRLAGGQETQYF
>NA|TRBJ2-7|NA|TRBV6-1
TGTGCCAGCAGTGAAGCGTCCCCATCCTACGAGCAGTACTTC
CASSEASPSYEQYF
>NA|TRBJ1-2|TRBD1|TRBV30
TGTGCCTGGAGTGTACAGGGGGATGGGGGCTACACCTTC
CAWSVQGDGGYTF
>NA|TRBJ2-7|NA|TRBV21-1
TGTGCCAGCAGCCCCCGTTGGGGCAGACTAGCGGGAGAACGGGAGCAGTACTTC
CASSPRWGRLAGEREQYF
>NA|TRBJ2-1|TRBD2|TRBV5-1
TGCGCCAGCAGCTCCCCGGGACTAGCGGGGTACAATGAGCAGTTCTTC
CASSSPGLAGYNEQFF
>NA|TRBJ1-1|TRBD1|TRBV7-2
TGTGCCAGCAGCTTTCAGGACAGGGTAAGGACTGAAGCTTTCTTT
CASSFQDRVRTEAFF
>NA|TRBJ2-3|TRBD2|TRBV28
TGTGCCAGCAGTCTAACTAGCGGGAAGGAATTCCGCACAGATACGCAGTATTTT
CASSLTSGKEFRTDTQYF
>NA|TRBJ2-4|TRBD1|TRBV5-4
TGTGCCAGCAGCCGGGACAGACAAGGCATTCAGTACTTC
CASSRDRQGIQYF
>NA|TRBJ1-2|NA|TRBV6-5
TGTGCCAGCAGTTACTCGCCAGGGGAAGACTATGGCTACACCTTC
CASSYSPGEDYGYTF
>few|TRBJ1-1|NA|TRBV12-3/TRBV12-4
TGTGCCAGCAGTTTAATTCAGGACACTGAAGCTTTCTTT
CASSLIQDTEAFF
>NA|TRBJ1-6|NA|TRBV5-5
TGTGCCAGCAGCCTTGCCCGGGGACACTATAATTCACCCCTCCACTTT
CASSLARGHYNSPLHF
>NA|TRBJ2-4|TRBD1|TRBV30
TGTGCCTGGAGTACTAGTGGGACAGCAAACATTCAGTACTTC
CAWSTSGTANIQYF
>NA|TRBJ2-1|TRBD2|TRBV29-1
TGCAGCGTTGGTATTAGCGGGAGAGTCGTCGCGGGTTACAATGAGCAGTTCTTC
CSVGISGRVVAGYNEQFF
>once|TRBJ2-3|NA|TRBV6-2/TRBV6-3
TGTGCCAGCAGTTACGCCAGACCGGGAGAAGATACGCAGTATTTT
CASSYARPGEDTQYF
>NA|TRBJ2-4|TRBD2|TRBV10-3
TGTGCCATCAGTGAGTCCGGGGGGTTAGTCAAAAACATTCAGTACTTC
CAISESGGLVKNIQYF
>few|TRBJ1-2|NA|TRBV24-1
TGTGCCACCAGCGGGAATGCTAACTATGGCTACACCTTC
CATSGNANYGYTF
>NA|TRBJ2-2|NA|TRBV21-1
TGTGCCAGCAGCAAAGGAGGGGCCAGCTGGACTAGCGGGAGCCTCGGGGAGCTGTTTTTT
CASSKGGASWTSGSLGELFF
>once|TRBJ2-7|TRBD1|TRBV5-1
TGCGCCAGCAGCTTGGCGGTCTCCGGACAGGGAACCTACGAGCAGTACTTC
CASSLAVSGQGTYEQYF
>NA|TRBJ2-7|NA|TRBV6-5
TGTGCCAGCAGCGTTCCGGGACTGCAGGCCTACGAGCAGTACTTC
CASSVPGLQAYEQYF
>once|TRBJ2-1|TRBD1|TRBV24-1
TGTGCCACCAGTGACATACCTCAGGGGGCCTCCTACAATGAGCAGTTCTTC
CATSDIPQGASYNEQFF
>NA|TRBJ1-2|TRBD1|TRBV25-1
TGTGCCAGCAGTGGGGGACAGGTCTATGGCTACACCTTC
CASSGGQVYGYTF
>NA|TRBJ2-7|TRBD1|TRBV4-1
TGCGCCAGCAGCCAAGATCTCGGACAGGACTCCTACGAGCAGTACTTC
CASSQDLGQDSYEQYF
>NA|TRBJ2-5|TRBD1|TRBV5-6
TGTGCCAGCAGCATATGGGACAGGACCATCTGGCAGTACTTC
CASSIWDRTIWQYF